This T cell receptor (beta chain) was captured by sequencing in a study of blood T cells in healthy people across ages. Trimming stripped 3 bases from V and 5 bases from J, with 17 bases between. Germline V gene lookup returns CDR1 DFQATT and CDR2 SNEGSKA (reference sequence). The CDR3 is 14 amino acids. With a J-beta primer mix and a sample-barcoded 5' primer, a second PCR ran about 7 to 12 cycles. Each cDNA molecule received a tag from a template-switch adaptor that had 12 random nucleotides. Via MiXCR, TCRdb re-called the 5' RACE reads, giving one row per CDR3 protein. The sample lists 1.5 million to 2 million distinct CDR3 sequences; roughly 27% were seen once.

The clonotype was recovered from a woman aged 25 to 39 in good health. The chain employs TRBV20-1 and TRBJ2-7, with D tentatively TRBD2 (7 bases). Sequencing was carried out using blood. The CDR3: CSARKRGGTNEQYF. In nucleotides, the CDR3 is TGCAGTGCTAGGAAGAGGGGGGGAACCAACGAGCAGTACTTC.